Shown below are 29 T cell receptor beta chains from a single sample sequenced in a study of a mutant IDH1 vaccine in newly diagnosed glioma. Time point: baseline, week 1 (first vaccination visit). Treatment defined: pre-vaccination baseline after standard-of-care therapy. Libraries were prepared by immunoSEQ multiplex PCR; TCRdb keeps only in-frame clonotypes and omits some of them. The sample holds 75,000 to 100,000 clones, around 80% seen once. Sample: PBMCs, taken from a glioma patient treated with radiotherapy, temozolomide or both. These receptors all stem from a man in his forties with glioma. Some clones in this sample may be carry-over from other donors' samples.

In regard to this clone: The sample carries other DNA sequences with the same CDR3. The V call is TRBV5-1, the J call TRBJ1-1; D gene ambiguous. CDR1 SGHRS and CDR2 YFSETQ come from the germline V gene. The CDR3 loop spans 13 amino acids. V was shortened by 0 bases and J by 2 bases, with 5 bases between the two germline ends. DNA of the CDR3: TGCGCCAGCAGCTTGGTATCTAACACTGAAGCTTTCTTT. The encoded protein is CASSLVSNTEAFF. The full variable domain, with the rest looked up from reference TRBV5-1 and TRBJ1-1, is KAGVTQTPRYLIKTRGQQVTLSCSPISGHRSVSWYQQTPGQGLQFLFEYFSETQRNKGNFPGRFSGRQFSNSRSEMNVSTLELGDSALYLCASSLVSNTEAFFGQGTRLTVV.

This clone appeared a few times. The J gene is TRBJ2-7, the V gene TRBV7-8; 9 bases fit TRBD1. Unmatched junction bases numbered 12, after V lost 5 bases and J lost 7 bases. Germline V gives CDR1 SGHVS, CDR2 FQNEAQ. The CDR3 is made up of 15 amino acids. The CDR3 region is CASSPDRGAREEQYF. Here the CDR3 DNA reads TGTGCCAGCAGCCCGGACAGGGGTGCTAGGGAAGAGCAGTACTTC.

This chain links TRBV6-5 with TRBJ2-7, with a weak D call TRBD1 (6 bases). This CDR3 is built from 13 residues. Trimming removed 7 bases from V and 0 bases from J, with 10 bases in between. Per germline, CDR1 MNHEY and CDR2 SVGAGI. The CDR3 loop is CASKRDNSYEQYF. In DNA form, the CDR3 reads TGTGCCAGCAAAAGGGACAACTCCTACGAGCAGTACTTC.

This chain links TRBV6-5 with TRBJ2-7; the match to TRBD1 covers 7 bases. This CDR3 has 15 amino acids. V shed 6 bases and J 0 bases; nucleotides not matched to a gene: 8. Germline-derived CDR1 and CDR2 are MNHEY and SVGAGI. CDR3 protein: CASSRGQASSYEQYF. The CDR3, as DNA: TGTGCCAGCAGCCGCGGACAGGCAAGCTCCTACGAGCAGTACTTC.

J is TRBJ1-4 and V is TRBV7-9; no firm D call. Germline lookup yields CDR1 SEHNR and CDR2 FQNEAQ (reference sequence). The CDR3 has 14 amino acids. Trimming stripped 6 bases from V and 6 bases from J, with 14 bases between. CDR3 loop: CASSYREQHEKLFF. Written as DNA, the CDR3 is TGTGCCAGCAGTTACCGGGAGCAGCATGAAAAACTGTTTTTT.

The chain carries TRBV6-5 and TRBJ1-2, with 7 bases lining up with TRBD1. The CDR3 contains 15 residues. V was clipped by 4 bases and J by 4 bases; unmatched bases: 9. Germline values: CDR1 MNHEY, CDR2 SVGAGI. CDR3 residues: CASSSTGLDFYGYTF. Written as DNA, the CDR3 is TGTGCCAGCAGTTCGACAGGGCTGGACTTCTATGGCTACACCTTC.

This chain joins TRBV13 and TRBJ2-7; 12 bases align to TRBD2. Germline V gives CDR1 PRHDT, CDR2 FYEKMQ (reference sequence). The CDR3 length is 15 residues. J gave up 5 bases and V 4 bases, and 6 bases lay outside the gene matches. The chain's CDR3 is CASSSRTSGVHEQYF. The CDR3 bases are TGTGCCAGCAGCTCGCGGACTAGCGGGGTACACGAGCAGTACTTC.

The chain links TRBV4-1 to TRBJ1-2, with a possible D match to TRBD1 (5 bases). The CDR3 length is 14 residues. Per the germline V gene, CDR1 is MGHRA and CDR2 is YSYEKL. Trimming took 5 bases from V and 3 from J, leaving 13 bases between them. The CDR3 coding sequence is TGCGCCAGCAGCAGCCCCGGGACCGACTATGGCTACACCTTC. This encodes CASSSPGTDYGYTF.

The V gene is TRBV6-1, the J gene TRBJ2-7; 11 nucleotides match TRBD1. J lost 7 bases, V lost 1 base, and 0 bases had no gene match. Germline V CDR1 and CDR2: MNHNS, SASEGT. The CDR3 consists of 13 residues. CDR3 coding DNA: TGTGCCAGCAGTGAAGGGGACAGGGGGGAGCAGTACTTC. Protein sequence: CASSEGDRGEQYF.

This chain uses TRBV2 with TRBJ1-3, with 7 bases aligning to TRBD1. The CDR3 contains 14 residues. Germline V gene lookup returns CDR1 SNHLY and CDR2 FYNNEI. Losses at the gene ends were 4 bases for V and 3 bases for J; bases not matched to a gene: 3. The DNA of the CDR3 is TGTGCCAGCAGTGGACAGGGCTTTGGAAACACCATATATTTT. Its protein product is CASSGQGFGNTIYF.

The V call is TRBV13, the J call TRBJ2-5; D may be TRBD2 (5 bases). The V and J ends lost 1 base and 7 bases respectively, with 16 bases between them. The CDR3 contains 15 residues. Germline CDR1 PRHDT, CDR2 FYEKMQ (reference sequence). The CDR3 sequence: CASSLDTSGRGTQYF. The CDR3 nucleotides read TGTGCCAGCAGCTTAGATACCAGCGGCCGGGGGACCCAGTACTTC.

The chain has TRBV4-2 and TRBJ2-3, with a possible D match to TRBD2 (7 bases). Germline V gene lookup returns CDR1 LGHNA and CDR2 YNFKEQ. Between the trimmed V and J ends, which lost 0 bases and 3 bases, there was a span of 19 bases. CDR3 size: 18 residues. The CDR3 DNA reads TGTGCCAGCAGCCAAGACATTACGCGGGGGCGGATGACAGATACGCAGTATTTT. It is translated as CASSQDITRGRMTDTQYF.

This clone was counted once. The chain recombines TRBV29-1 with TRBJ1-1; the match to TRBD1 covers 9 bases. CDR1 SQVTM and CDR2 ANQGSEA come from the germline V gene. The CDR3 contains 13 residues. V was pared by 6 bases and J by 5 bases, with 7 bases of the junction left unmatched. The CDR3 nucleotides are TGCAGCGTAGACAGGGGGAGCTTAACTGAAGCTTTCTTT. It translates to CSVDRGSLTEAFF.

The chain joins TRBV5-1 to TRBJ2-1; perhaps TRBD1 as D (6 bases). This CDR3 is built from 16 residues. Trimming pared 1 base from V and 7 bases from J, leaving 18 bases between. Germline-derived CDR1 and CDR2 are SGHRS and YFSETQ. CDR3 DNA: TGCGCCAGCAGCTTGTTGATTTCAGGGGATCGGAATGAGCAGTTCTTC. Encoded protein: CASSLLISGDRNEQFF.

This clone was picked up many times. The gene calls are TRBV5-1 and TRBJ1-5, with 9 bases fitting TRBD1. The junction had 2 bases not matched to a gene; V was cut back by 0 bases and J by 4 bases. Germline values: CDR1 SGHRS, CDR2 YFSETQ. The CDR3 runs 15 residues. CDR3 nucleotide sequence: TGCGCCAGCAGCTTGGAGGGGACAGGGAATCAGCCCCAGCATTTT. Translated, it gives CASSLEGTGNQPQHF.

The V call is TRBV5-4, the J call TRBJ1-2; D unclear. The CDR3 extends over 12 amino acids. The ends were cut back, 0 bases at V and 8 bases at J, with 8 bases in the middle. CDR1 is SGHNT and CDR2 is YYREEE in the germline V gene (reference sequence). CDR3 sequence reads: CASSLAIGGYTF. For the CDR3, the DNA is TGTGCCAGCAGCTTGGCCATCGGGGGCTACACCTTC.

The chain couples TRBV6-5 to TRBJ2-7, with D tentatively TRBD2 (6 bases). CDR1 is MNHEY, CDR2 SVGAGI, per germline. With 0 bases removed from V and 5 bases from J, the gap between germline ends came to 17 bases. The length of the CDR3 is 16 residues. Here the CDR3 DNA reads TGTGCCAGCAGTTACTCGTCCCGGGGGATGTCGGACGAGCAGTACTTC. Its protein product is CASSYSSRGMSDEQYF.

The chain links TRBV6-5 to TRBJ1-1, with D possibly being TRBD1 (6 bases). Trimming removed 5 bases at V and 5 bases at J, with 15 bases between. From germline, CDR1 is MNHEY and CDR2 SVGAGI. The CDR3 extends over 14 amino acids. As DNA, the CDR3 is TGTGCCAGCAGTCTACAGGGCAGAGGGACTGAAGCTTTCTTT. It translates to CASSLQGRGTEAFF.

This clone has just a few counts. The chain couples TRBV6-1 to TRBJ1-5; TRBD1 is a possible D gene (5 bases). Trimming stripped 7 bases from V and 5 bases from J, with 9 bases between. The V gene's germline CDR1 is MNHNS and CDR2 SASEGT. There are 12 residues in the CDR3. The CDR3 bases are TGTGCCAGCATGGGGGGGGATCAGCCCCAGCATTTT. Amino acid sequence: CASMGGDQPQHF.

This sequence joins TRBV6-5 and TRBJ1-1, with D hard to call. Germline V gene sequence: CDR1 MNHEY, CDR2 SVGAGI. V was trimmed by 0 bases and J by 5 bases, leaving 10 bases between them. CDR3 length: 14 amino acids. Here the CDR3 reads CASSYSGGETEAFF. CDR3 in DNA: TGTGCCAGCAGTTACTCAGGTGGGGAGACTGAAGCTTTCTTT.

This CDR3 reads CASSQDEYYGYTF. CDR3 nucleotides: TGCGCCAGCAGCCAAGATGAGTACTATGGCTACACCTTC. The V and J genes are TRBV4-1 and TRBJ1-2, with D hard to call. V lost 0 bases to trimming and J lost 3 bases, with 5 bases between them. CDR1 is MGHRA and CDR2 is YSYEKL in the germline V gene. The CDR3 runs to 13 residues.

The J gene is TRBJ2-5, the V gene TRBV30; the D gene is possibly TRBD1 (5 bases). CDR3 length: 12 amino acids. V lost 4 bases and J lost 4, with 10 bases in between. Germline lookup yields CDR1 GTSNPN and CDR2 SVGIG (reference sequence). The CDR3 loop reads CAWKTDGETQYF. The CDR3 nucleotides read TGTGCCTGGAAGACAGACGGAGAGACCCAGTACTTC. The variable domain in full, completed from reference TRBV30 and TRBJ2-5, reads SQTIHQWPATLVQPVGSPLSLECTVEGTSNPNLYWYRQAAGRGLQLLFYSVGIGQISSEVPQNLSASRPQDRQFILSSKKLLLSDSGFYLCAWKTDGETQYFGPGTRLLVL.

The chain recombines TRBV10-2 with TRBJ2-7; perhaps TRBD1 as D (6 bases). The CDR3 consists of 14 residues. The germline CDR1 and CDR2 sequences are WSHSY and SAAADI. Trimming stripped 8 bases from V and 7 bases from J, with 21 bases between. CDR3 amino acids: CASWTGNRVGEQYF. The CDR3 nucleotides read TGCGCCAGCTGGACTGGAAACAGGGTCGGAGAGCAGTACTTC.

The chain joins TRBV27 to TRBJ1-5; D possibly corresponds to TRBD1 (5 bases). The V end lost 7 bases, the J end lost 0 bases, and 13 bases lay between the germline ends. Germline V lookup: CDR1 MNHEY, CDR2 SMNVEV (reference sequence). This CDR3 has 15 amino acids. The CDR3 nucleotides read TGTGCCAGCAAATCAGGGCCCTATAGCAATCAGCCCCAGCATTTT. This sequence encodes CASKSGPYSNQPQHF.

The CDR3 DNA reads as TGCGCCAGCAGCTTGGGGACGCCGGAGGTGGAGACCCAGTACTTC. It translates to CASSLGTPEVETQYF. The rearrangement joins TRBV5-1 to TRBJ2-5; tentative D call: TRBD2 (5 bases). Germline CDR1 SGHRS, CDR2 YFSETQ. This CDR3 is built from 15 residues. V dropped 0 bases and J dropped 5 bases, with 14 bases sitting between them.

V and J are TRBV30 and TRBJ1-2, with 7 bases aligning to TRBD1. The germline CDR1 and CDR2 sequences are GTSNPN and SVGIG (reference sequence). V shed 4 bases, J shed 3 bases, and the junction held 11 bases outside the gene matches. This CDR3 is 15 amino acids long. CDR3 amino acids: CAWTLQDRRDYGYTF. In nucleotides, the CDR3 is TGTGCCTGGACCTTACAGGACAGGAGGGACTATGGCTACACCTTC. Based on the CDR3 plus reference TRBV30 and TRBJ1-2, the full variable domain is SQTIHQWPATLVQPVGSPLSLECTVEGTSNPNLYWYRQAAGRGLQLLFYSVGIGQISSEVPQNLSASRPQDRQFILSSKKLLLSDSGFYLCAWTLQDRRDYGYTFGSGTRLTVV.

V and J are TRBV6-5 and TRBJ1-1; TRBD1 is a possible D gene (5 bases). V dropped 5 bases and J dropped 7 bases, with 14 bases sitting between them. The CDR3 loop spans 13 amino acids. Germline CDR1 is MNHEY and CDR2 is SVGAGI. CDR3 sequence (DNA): TGTGCCAGCAGTCAAGGGGAGAGAGGTGAAGCTTTCTTT. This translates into CASSQGERGEAFF.

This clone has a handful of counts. The CDR3 sequence: CASSTVTGGASPLHF. CDR3 coding DNA: TGTGCCAGCAGCACCGTGACAGGGGGCGCTTCACCCCTCCACTTT. The rearrangement joins TRBV7-9 to TRBJ1-6, with TRBD1 identical over 10 bases. J lost 9 bases, V lost 5 bases, and 7 bases had no gene match. The CDR3 runs to 15 residues. Germline CDR1 SEHNR, CDR2 FQNEAQ (reference sequence).

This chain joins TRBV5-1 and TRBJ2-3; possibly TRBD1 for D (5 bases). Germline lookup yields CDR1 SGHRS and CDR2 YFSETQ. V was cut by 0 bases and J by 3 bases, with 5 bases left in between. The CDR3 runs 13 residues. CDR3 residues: CASSLEGTDTQYF. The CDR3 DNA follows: TGCGCCAGCAGCTTGGAGGGGACAGATACGCAGTATTTT.